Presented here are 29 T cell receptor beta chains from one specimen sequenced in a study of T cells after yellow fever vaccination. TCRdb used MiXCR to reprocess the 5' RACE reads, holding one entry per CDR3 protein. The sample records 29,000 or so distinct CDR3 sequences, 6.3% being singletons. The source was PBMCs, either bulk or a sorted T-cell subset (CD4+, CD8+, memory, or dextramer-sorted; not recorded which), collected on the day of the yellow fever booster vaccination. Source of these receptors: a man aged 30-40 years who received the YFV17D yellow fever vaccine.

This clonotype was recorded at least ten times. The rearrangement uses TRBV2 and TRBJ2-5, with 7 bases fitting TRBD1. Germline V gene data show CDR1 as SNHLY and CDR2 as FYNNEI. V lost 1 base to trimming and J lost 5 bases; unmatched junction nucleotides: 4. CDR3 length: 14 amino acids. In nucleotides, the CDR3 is TGTGCCAGCAGTGAAGTAACAGGGGAGGAGACCCAGTACTTC. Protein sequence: CASSEVTGEETQYF.

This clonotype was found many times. This chain's CDR3 is CASSQEGTSATSVPGELFF. In DNA form, the CDR3 reads TGCGCCAGCAGCCAAGAAGGGACATCCGCGACTAGCGTACCCGGGGAGCTGTTTTTT. V and J are TRBV4-1 and TRBJ2-2, with 8 bases that match TRBD2. The germline V gene encodes CDR1 MGHRA and CDR2 YSYEKL. V gave up 0 bases and J gave up 6 bases; unmatched junction bases: 15. The CDR3 is made up of 19 amino acids.

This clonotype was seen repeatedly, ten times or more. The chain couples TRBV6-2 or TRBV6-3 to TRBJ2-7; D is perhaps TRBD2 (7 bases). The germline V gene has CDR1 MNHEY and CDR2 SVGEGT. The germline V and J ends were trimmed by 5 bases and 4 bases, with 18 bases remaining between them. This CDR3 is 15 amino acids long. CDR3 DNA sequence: TGTGCCAGCAGTAACCCGCGGGGGCGCGGATACGAGCAGTACTTC. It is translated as CASSNPRGRGYEQYF.

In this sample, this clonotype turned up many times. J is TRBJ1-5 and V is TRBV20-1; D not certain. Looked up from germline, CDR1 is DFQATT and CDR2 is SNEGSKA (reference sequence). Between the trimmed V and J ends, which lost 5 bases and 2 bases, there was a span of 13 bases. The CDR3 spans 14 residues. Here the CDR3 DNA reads TGCAGTGCTCAACACCCGTTAGGCAATCAGCCCCAGCATTTT. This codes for CSAQHPLGNQPQHF.

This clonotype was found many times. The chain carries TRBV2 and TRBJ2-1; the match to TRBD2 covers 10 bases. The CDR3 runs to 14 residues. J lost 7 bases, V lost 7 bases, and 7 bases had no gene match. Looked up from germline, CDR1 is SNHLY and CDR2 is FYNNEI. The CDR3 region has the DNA TGTGCCAGCATGAGGCTAGCGGGAGTGAATGAGCAGTTCTTC. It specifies CASMRLAGVNEQFF.

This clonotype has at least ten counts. CDR3 DNA: TGTGCCAGCAGCGTGGGGGCCAACGTCCTGACTTTC. It yields the protein CASSVGANVLTF. The chain couples TRBV7-9 to TRBJ2-6; D unresolved. The CDR3 has 12 amino acids. Deletions cut 5 bases from V and 4 bases from J, with 3 bases between. Germline V lookup: CDR1 SEHNR, CDR2 FQNEAQ (reference sequence).

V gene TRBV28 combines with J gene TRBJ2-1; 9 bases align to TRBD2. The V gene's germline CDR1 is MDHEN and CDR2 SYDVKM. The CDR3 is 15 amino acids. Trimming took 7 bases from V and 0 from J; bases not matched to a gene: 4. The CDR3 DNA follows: TGTGCCAGCACCCTTAGCGGGAGCTCCTACAATGAGCAGTTCTTC. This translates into CASTLSGSSYNEQFF.

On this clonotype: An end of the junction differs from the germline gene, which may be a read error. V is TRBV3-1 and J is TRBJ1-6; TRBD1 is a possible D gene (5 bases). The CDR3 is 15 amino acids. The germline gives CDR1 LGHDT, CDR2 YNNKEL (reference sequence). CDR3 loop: CASSQSGTRNLPLHF. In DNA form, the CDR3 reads TGTGCCAGCAGCCAAAGCGGGACTAGAAATTTACCCCTCCACTTT.

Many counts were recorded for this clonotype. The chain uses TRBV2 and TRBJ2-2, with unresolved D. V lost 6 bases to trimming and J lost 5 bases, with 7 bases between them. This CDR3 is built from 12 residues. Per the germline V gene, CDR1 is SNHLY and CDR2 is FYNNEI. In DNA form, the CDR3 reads TGTGCCAGCAGCTGGGGAACCGGGGAGCTGTTTTTT. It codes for CASSWGTGELFF.

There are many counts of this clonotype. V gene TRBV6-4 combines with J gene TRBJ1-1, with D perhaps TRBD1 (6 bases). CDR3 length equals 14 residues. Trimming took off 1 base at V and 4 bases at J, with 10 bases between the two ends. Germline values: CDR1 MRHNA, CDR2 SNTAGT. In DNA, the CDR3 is TGTGCCAGCAGTGACTTCCCAGGGGCCACTGAAGCTTTCTTT. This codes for CASSDFPGATEAFF.

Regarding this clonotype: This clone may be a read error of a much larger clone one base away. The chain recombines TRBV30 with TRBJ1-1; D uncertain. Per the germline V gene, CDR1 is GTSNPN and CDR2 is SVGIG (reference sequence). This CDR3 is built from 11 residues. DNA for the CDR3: TGTGCCTGGAGACAAAACATTGAAGCTTTCTTT. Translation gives CAWRQNIEAFF.

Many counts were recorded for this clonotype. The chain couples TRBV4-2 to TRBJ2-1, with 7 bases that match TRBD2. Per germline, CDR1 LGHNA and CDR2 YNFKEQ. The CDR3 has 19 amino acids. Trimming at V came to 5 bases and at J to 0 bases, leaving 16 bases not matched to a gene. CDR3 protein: CASSTLPTTASGSYNEQFF. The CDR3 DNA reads TGTGCCAGCAGCACCCTCCCAACGACGGCTAGCGGCTCCTACAATGAGCAGTTCTTC.

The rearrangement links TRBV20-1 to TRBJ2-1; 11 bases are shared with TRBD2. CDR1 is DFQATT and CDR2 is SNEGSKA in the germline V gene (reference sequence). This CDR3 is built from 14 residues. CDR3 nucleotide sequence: TGCACTACTAGCGGGAGAACCCCCGAGGATGAGCAGTTCTTC. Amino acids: CTTSGRTPEDEQFF.

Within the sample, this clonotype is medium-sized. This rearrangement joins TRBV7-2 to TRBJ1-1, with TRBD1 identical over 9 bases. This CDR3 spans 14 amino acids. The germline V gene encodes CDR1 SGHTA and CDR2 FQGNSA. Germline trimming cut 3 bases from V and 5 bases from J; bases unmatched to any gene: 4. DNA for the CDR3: TGTGCCAGCAGCTTGCGGACAGGGGAAACTGAAGCTTTCTTT. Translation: CASSLRTGETEAFF.

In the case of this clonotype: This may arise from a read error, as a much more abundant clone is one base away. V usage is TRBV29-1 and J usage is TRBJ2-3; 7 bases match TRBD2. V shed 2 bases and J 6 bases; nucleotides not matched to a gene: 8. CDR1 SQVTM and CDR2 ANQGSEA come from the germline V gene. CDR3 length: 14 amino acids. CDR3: CSVEHGRAFDTQYF. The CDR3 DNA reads TGCAGCGTTGAACATGGGAGGGCCTTCGATACGCAGTATTTT.

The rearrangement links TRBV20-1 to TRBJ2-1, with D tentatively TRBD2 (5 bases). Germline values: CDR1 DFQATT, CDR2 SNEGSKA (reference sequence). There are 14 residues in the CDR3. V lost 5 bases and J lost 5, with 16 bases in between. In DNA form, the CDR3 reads TGCAGTGCTCCGCCCGAGCGGCGTGACAATGAGCAGTTCTTC. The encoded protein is CSAPPERRDNEQFF.

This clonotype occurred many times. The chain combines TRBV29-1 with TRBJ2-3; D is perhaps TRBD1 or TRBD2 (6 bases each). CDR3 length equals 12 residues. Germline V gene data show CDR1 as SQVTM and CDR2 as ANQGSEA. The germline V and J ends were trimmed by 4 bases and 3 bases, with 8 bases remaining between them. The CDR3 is CSVGRGTDTQYF. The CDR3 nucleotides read TGCAGCGTTGGGAGGGGGACAGATACGCAGTATTTT.

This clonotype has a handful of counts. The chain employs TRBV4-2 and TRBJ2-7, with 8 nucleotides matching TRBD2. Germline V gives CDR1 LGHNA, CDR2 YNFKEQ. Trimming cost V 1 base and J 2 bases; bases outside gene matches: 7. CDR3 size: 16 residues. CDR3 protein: CASSQVGRAGAYEQYF. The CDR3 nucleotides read TGTGCCAGCAGCCAAGTAGGGCGAGCGGGAGCCTACGAGCAGTACTTC.

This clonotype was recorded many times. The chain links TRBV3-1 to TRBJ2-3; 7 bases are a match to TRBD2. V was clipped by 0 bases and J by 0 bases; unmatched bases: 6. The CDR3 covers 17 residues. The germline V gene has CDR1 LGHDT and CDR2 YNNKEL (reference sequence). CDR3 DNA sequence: TGTGCCAGCAGCCAAGATCGGCTAGCGGCTAGCACAGATACGCAGTATTTT. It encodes CASSQDRLAASTDTQYF.

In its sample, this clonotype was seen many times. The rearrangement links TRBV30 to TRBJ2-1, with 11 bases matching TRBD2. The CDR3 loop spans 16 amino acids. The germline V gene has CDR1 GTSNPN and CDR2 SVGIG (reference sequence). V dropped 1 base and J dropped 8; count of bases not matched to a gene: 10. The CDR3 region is CAWSGTASGRWHEQFF. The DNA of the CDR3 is TGTGCCTGGAGTGGGACCGCTAGCGGGAGGTGGCATGAGCAGTTCTTC.

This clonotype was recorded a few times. CDR3 nucleotides: TGTGCCAGCAGTTGGGGACTTGGCGGGATAACAGATACGCAGTATTTT. Translated, it gives CASSWGLGGITDTQYF. The chain combines TRBV5-6 with TRBJ2-3; possibly TRBD2 for D (6 bases). The CDR3 totals 16 residues. Germline CDR1 SGHDT, CDR2 YYEEEE. The germline V and J ends were trimmed by 5 bases and 3 bases, with 19 bases remaining between them.

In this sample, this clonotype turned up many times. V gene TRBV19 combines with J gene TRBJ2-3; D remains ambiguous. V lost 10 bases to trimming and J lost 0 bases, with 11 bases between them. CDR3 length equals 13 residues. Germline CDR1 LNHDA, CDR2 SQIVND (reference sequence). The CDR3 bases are TGTGCCACCGGCCGCTTCAGCACAGATACGCAGTATTTT. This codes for CATGRFSTDTQYF.

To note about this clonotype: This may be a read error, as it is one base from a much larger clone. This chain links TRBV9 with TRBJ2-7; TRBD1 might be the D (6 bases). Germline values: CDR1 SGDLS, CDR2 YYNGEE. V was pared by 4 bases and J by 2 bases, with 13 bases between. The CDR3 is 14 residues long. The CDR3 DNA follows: TGTGCCAGCAGCCCCCTACAGGGAGCCTACGAGCAGTACTTC. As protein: CASSPLQGAYEQYF.

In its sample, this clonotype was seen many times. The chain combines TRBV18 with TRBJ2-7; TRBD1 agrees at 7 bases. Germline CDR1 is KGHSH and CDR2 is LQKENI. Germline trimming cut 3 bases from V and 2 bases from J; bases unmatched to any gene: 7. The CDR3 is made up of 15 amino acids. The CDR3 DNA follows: TGTGCCAGCTCACCGCCGGGACAGAGTACCTACGAGCAGTACTTC. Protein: CASSPPGQSTYEQYF.

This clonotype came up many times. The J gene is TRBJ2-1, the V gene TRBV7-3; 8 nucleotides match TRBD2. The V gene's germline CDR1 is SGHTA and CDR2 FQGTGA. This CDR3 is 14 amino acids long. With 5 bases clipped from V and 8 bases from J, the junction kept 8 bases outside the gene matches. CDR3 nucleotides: TGTGCCAGCAGCGAAATAGCGGGAATGTATGAGCAGTTCTTC. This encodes CASSEIAGMYEQFF.

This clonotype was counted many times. CDR3 amino acids: CASSLLSEQFF. Here the CDR3 DNA reads TGTGCCAGCAGCTTGTTGTCTGAGCAGTTCTTC. The V call is TRBV11-2, the J call TRBJ2-1, with unresolved D. V gave up 3 bases and J gave up 9 bases, with 6 bases separating them. CDR1 and CDR2 from the germline V gene are SGHAT and FQNNGV. This CDR3 has 11 amino acids. Together with reference TRBV11-2 and TRBJ2-1, the CDR3 gives the full variable domain: EAGVAQSPRYKIIEKRQSVAFWCNPISGHATLYWYQQILGQGPKLLIQFQNNGVVDDSQLPKDRFSAERLKGVDSTLKIQPAKLEDSAVYLCASSLLSEQFFGPGTRLTVL.

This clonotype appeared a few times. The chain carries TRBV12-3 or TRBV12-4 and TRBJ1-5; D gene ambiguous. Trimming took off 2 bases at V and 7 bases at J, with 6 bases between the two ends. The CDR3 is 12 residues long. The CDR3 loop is CASSLPGQPQHF. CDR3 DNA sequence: TGTGCCAGCAGTTTACCGGGCCAGCCCCAGCATTTT.

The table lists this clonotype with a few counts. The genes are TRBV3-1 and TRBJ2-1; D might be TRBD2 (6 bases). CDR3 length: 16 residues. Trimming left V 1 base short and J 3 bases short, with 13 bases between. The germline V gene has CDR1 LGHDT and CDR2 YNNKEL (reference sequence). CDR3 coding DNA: TGTGCCAGCAGCCAAGGGGAGGAAGAAGACTACAATGAGCAGTTCTTC. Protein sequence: CASSQGEEEDYNEQFF.

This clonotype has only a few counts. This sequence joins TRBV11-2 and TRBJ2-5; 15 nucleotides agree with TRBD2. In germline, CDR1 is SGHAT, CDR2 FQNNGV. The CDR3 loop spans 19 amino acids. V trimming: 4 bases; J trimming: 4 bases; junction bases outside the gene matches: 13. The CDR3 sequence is CASSSHSGLAGGPRETQYF. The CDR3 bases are TGTGCCAGCAGCTCGCACTCTGGACTAGCGGGAGGGCCGCGAGAGACCCAGTACTTC. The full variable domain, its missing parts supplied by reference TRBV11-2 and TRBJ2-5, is EAGVAQSPRYKIIEKRQSVAFWCNPISGHATLYWYQQILGQGPKLLIQFQNNGVVDDSQLPKDRFSAERLKGVDSTLKIQPAKLEDSAVYLCASSSHSGLAGGPRETQYFGPGTRLLVL.